This entry lists 3 T cell receptor beta chains sequenced from one sample in a study of post-analysis software for immune sequencing data. No antigens are known for them. cDNA libraries of TCR beta carried unique molecular identifiers. MiXCR, applied by TCRdb to the PCR reads, yields one record per CDR3 protein. The table includes almost 700,000 distinct CDR3 sequences, approximately 59% detected once. Study results and limitations: Patients showed TRBV5-6, TRBV5-1 and TRBV20-1 among five TRBV segments more frequent than in controls.

The sample consisted of blood. The receptors stem from a girl aged 2 to 10 with multiple sclerosis.

The V and J genes are TRBV29-1 and TRBJ2-2; TRBD2 matches 7 bases. The V and J ends lost 3 bases and 5 bases, in that order; junction bases with no gene match: 6. This CDR3 has 14 residues. CDR1 SQVTM and CDR2 ANQGSEA come from the germline V gene. Here the CDR3 reads CSVDLGRGTGELFF. The CDR3 DNA follows: TGCAGCGTTGATTTGGGGCGGGGGACCGGGGAGCTGTTTTTT.

This CDR3 is CASSREAGTEKLFF. Written as DNA, the CDR3 is TGTGCCAGCAGCCGGGAGGCGGGGACCGAAAAACTGTTTTTT. The chain is built from TRBV3-1 and TRBJ1-4; D perhaps matches TRBD1 (5 bases). Germline lookup yields CDR1 LGHDT and CDR2 YNNKEL (reference sequence). Trimming took 4 bases from V and 8 from J, leaving 14 bases between them. CDR3 length: 14 amino acids.

The chain links TRBV6-5 to TRBJ2-1; D gene ambiguous. Germline V lookup: CDR1 MNHEY, CDR2 SVGAGI. V shed 2 bases and J shed 5 bases, with 7 bases lying between them. The CDR3 length is 13 residues. The CDR3 spells CASSYDGNNEQFF. For the CDR3, the DNA is TGTGCCAGCAGTTACGACGGTAACAATGAGCAGTTCTTC.